The sequence of this T cell receptor beta chain was determined in a study of cytomegalovirus exposure and HLA in healthy donors. The PCR had 60 Vbeta and 13 Jbeta primers. The table came from immunoSEQ multiplex PCR; TCRdb's copy has only in-frame clones and leaves some out. The sample holds about 250,000 clones, around 84% seen once. Germline-derived CDR1 and CDR2 are MNHNS and SASEGT. CDR3 length: 14 residues. The ends lost 5 bases at V and 0 bases at J; junction bases unmatched: 2. For this clone: Its matching antigen is unknown.

General study results and limits: Solely CMV serostatus was available to characterize immune exposure. In vitro testing confirmed a few CMV-associated chains as specific for CMV antigens. V- and J-gene trimming in TCR beta was tied to a missense DCLRE1C variant by an analysis performed later.

The chain employs TRBV6-1 and TRBJ2-7; 9 bases fit TRBD1. The sample consisted of PBMCs. The origin of this receptor is a girl aged 2-10 years in good health and CMV-seronegative. CDR3 loop: CASSSTGGSYEQYF. CDR3 DNA: TGTGCCAGCAGTTCGACAGGGGGCTCCTACGAGCAGTACTTC.